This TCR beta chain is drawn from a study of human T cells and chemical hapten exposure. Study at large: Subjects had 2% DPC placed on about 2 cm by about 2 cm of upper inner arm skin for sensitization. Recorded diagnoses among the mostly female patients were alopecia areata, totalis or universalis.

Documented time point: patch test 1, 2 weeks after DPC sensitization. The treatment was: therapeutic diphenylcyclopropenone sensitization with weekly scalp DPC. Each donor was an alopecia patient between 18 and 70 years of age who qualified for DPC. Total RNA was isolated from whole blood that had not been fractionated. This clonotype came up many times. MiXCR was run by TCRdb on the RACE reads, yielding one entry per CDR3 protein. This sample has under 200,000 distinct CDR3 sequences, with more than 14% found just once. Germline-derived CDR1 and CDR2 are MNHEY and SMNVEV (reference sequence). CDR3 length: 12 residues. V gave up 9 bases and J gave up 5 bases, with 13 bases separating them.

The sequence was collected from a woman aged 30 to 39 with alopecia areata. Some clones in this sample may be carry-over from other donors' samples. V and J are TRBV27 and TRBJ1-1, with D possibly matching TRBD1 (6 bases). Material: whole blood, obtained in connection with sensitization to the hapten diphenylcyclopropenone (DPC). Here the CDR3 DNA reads TGTGCCAGTCACGGGGGCGGGACTGAAGCTTTCTTT. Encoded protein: CASHGGGTEAFF.